The TCR beta chain under discussion was sequenced for a study of T cells in women clearing cervical HPV infection. Points on this clone: The CDR3 end falls 3 residues outside the read, so it is completed with the germline J gene.

Repertoires were generated with immunoSEQ multiplex PCR, while TCRdb's copy carries only in-frame clones and drops some. The sample holds about 16,000 clones. V lost 5 bases and J lost 1, with 9 bases in between. This CDR3 has 13 amino acids. Germline assignment: CDR1 SGHAT and CDR2 FQNNGV. The sequence was obtained from a woman aged 18 to 75 with a cervical HPV16 infection that either progressed to CIN3+ or cleared (not recorded which). Sequenced sample: blood buffy coat. The chain uses TRBV11-2 and TRBJ2-7, with TRBD1 as a possible D gene (5 bases). CDR3 DNA, as far as it was read: TGTGCCAGCAGCAGCCAGGGTTCCTACGAG. Protein: CASSSQGSYE. The CDR3 in its entirety is CASSSQGSYEQYF. The full variable domain, in which reference TRBV11-2 and TRBJ2-7 provide the parts outside the CDR3, is EAGVAQSPRYKIIEKRQSVAFWCNPISGHATLYWYQQILGQGPKLLIQFQNNGVVDDSQLPKDRFSAERLKGVDSTLKIQPAKLEDSAVYLCASSSQGSYEQYFGPGTRLTVT.